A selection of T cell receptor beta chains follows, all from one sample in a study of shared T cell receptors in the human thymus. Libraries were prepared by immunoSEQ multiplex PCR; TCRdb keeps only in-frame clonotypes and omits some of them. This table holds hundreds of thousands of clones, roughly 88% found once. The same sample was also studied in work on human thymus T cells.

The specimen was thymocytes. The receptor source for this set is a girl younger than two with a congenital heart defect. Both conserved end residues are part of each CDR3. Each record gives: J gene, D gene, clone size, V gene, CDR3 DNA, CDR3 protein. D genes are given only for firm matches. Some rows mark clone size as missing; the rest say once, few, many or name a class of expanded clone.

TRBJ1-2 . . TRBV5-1 TGCGCCAGCAGCTTGGTGGCGGCCCCAAACTATGGCTACACCTTC CASSLVAAPNYGYTF
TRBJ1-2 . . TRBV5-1 TGCGCCAGCACCCCTAAAGACAGCCATTCCTCCTCAAACTATGGCTACACCTTC CASTPKDSHSSSNYGYTF
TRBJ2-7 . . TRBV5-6 TGTGCCAGCAGCGAGTCTAGCGTCGAGCAGTACTTC CASSESSVEQYF
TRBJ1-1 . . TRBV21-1 TGTGCCAGCAGCATAAAAACAGTTCTGAACACTGAAGCTTTCTTT CASSIKTVLNTEAFF
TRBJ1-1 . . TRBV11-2 TGTGCCAGCAGCTCCCAGCGACGAGGAGCTTTCTTT CASSSQRRGAFF
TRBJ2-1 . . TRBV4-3 TGCGCCAGCAGCCAAGATTCTTGGGGGCGCTGGCGGTGTGAGCAGTTCTTC CASSQDSWGRWRCEQFF
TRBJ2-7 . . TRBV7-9 TGTGCCAGCAGCTTAGGACAGGTCGCCTACGAGCAGTACTTC CASSLGQVAYEQYF
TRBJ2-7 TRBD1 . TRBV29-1 TGCAGCGTTGGGGAGACCTACAGGGGCCGAGAGCAGTACTTC CSVGETYRGREQYF
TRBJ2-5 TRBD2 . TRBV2 TGTGCCAGCAGTGAAAAGGGAGCGGGGGGACTGGAAGAGACCCAGTACTTC CASSEKGAGGLEETQYF
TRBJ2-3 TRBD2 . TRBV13 TGTGCCAGCAGCTCGCCGACTAGCGAACCGGATACGCAGTATTTT CASSSPTSEPDTQYF
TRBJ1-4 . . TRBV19 TGTGCCAGTAGTATAGGAGGGTTTAATGAAAAACTGTTTTTT CASSIGGFNEKLFF
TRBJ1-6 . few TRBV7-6 TGTGCCAGCAGCCTCCGGGACATTTCTAATTCACCCCTCCACTTT CASSLRDISNSPLHF
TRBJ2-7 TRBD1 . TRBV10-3 TGTGCCATCAGTGAGTCTTCTGGACCTGGTTGGGGGACAGGGTGTGGGGAGCAGTACTTC CAISESSGPGWGTGCGEQYF
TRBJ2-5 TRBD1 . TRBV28 TGTGCCAGCACCCATGGCGGGCAGGGGGATCAAGAGACCCAGTACTTC CASTHGGQGDQETQYF
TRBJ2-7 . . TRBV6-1 TGTGCCAGCAGTGAAACACAGGGAGACGAGCAGTACTTC CASSETQGDEQYF
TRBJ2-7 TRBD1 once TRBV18 TGTGCCAGCTCACCAGGCAGTAAAGGGGGCATTCAGTACGAGCAGTACTTC CASSPGSKGGIQYEQYF
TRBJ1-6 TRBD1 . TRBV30 TGTGCCTGGAGTATCCCACTAGGGACAGGGGTTAGGTCACCCCTCCACTTT CAWSIPLGTGVRSPLHF
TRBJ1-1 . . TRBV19 TGTGCCAGTAGTATCCCAGGCCGATTGAACACTGAAGCTTTCTTT CASSIPGRLNTEAFF
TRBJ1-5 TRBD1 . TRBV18 TGTGCCAGCTCACCATCGGGACAGCCGAATCAGCCCCAGCATTTT CASSPSGQPNQPQHF
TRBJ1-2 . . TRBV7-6 TGTGCCAGCAGCCCTACCGAGACAGTGGATATCCCCCACATATATGGCTACACCTTC CASSPTETVDIPHIYGYTF
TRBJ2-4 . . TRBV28 TGTGCCAGCAGCCAAGGGGTAGCCAAAAACATTCAGTACTTC CASSQGVAKNIQYF
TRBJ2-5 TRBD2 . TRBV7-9 TGTGCCAGCAGCTTAGTCGGGGGGAGGGGCAAAGAGACCCAGTACTTC CASSLVGGRGKETQYF
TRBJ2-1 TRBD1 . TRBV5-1 TGCGCCAGCAGCGTACTGGCAGGGGGCCCGGAGCAGTTCTTC CASSVLAGGPEQFF
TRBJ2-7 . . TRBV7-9 TGTGCCAGCAGCTTAGTAGGGGTAAGACAGGGCCGGAGGGACGAGCAGTACTTC CASSLVGVRQGRRDEQYF
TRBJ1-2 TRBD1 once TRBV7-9 TGTGCCAGCAGCTTAAGGGACAGGAACGTCCCGTACACCTTC CASSLRDRNVPYTF
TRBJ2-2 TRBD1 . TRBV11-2 TGTGCCAGCAGCTTACCTACGGGACAGCTCATCACCGGGGAGCTGTTTTTT CASSLPTGQLITGELFF
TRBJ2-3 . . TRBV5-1 TGCGCCAGCGGTATACCGGGAACCCAAAAGGTAGATACGCAGTATTTT CASGIPGTQKVDTQYF
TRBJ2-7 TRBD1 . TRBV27 TGTGCCAGCAGCTTAGAAATCGGGACAGGGAGCTACGAGCAGTACTTC CASSLEIGTGSYEQYF
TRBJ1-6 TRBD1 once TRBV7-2 TGTGCCAGCAGCTTAGGTGGAGGGCAGGGGGAACCCCTCCACTTT CASSLGGGQGEPLHF
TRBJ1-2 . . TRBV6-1 TGTGCCAGCTCCGGGGGTGGCTACACCTTC CASSGGGYTF
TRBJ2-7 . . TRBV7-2 TGTGCCAGCAGCTTAGTCGGAGTGGGCGAGCAGTACTTC CASSLVGVGEQYF
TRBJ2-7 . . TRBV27 TGTGCCAGCAGCTTCTGTCTCGGGGGCGAGCAGTACTTC CASSFCLGGEQYF
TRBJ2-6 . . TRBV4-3 TGCGCCAGCAGCCAAGATTTTCCTGCTGGGGCCAACGTCCTGACTTTC CASSQDFPAGANVLTF
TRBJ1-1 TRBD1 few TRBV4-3 TGCGCCAGCAGCCAAGGGGCAGACAGGGGCGGCATGAACACTGAAGCTTTCTTT CASSQGADRGGMNTEAFF
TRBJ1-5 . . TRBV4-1 TGCGCCAGCAGCCAAGTTCAGGGCGGTCCGACTCGGCCCCAGCATTTT CASSQVQGGPTRPQHF
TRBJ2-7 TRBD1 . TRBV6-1 TGTGCCAGCAGTGAAGCGCAGGGTCCCATTCAGGGGGCATCCTCCTACGAGCAGTACTTC CASSEAQGPIQGASSYEQYF
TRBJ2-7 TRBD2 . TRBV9 TGTGCCAGCAGCCCACTTATGCGGGGGGAAGGCTACGAGCAGTACTTC CASSPLMRGEGYEQYF
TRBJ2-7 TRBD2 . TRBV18 TGTGCCAGCTCACCTCCTAATTACGTCCCGGGACTAGCGGGGGGCAGTTCCTACGAGCAGTACTTC CASSPPNYVPGLAGGSSYEQYF
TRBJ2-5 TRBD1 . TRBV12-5 TGTGCTAGTGGTTTTGGAGACAGGGGTAGGGGAGAGACCCAGTACTTC CASGFGDRGRGETQYF
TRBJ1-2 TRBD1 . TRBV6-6 TGTGCCAGCAGTTATTACCCGGGACAGGGGTGGAATGGCTACACCTTC CASSYYPGQGWNGYTF
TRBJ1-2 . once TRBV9 TGTGCCAGCAGCGTCCCGGGACAAGCCTATGGCTACACCTTC CASSVPGQAYGYTF
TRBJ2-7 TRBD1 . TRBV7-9 TGTGCCAGCAGCGCCACAGGGGGAGGCTACGAGCAGTACTTC CASSATGGGYEQYF
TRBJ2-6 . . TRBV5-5 TGTGCCAGCAGCTTTGGGGCCCAGCGTACCTCTGGGGCCAACGTCCTGACTTTC CASSFGAQRTSGANVLTF
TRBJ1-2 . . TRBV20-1 TGCAGTGGCGCCTATGGCTACACCTTC CSGAYGYTF
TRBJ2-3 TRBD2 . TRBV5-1 TGCGCCAGCAGCTTGGCCTCGGGGGGACCCCGCACAGATACGCAGTATTTT CASSLASGGPRTDTQYF
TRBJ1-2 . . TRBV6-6 TGTGCCAGCAGTTACTCCGGGGACTGGCGTAACTATGGCTACACCTTC CASSYSGDWRNYGYTF
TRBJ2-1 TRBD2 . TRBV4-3 TGCGCCAGCAGCCAGGGACTAGGAGCCCACTACAATGAGCAGTTCTTC CASSQGLGAHYNEQFF
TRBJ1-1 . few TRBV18 TGTGCCAGCTCACCACCGGCAGGGAGGACGAACACTGAAGCTTTCTTT CASSPPAGRTNTEAFF
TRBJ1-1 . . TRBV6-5 TGTGCCAGCAGTTACGGAGGGAGAGGGCCCGTTACTGAAGCTTTCTTT CASSYGGRGPVTEAFF
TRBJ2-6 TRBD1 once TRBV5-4 TGTGCCAGCAGCTTGGCCAGACCAGGGGGCCGAAGCTCTGGGGCCAACGTCCTGACTTTC CASSLARPGGRSSGANVLTF
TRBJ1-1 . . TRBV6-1 TGTGCCAGCAGTGAGGGACACCTGAACACTGAAGCTTTCTTT CASSEGHLNTEAFF
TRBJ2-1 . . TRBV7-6 TGTGCCAGCAGCTTATTCCTCCGTGGCACCTACAATGAGCAGTTCTTC CASSLFLRGTYNEQFF
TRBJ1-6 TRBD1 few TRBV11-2 TGTGCCAGCAGCTTACTTGGTCCCGGGACAGCGAATTCACCCCTCCACTTT CASSLLGPGTANSPLHF